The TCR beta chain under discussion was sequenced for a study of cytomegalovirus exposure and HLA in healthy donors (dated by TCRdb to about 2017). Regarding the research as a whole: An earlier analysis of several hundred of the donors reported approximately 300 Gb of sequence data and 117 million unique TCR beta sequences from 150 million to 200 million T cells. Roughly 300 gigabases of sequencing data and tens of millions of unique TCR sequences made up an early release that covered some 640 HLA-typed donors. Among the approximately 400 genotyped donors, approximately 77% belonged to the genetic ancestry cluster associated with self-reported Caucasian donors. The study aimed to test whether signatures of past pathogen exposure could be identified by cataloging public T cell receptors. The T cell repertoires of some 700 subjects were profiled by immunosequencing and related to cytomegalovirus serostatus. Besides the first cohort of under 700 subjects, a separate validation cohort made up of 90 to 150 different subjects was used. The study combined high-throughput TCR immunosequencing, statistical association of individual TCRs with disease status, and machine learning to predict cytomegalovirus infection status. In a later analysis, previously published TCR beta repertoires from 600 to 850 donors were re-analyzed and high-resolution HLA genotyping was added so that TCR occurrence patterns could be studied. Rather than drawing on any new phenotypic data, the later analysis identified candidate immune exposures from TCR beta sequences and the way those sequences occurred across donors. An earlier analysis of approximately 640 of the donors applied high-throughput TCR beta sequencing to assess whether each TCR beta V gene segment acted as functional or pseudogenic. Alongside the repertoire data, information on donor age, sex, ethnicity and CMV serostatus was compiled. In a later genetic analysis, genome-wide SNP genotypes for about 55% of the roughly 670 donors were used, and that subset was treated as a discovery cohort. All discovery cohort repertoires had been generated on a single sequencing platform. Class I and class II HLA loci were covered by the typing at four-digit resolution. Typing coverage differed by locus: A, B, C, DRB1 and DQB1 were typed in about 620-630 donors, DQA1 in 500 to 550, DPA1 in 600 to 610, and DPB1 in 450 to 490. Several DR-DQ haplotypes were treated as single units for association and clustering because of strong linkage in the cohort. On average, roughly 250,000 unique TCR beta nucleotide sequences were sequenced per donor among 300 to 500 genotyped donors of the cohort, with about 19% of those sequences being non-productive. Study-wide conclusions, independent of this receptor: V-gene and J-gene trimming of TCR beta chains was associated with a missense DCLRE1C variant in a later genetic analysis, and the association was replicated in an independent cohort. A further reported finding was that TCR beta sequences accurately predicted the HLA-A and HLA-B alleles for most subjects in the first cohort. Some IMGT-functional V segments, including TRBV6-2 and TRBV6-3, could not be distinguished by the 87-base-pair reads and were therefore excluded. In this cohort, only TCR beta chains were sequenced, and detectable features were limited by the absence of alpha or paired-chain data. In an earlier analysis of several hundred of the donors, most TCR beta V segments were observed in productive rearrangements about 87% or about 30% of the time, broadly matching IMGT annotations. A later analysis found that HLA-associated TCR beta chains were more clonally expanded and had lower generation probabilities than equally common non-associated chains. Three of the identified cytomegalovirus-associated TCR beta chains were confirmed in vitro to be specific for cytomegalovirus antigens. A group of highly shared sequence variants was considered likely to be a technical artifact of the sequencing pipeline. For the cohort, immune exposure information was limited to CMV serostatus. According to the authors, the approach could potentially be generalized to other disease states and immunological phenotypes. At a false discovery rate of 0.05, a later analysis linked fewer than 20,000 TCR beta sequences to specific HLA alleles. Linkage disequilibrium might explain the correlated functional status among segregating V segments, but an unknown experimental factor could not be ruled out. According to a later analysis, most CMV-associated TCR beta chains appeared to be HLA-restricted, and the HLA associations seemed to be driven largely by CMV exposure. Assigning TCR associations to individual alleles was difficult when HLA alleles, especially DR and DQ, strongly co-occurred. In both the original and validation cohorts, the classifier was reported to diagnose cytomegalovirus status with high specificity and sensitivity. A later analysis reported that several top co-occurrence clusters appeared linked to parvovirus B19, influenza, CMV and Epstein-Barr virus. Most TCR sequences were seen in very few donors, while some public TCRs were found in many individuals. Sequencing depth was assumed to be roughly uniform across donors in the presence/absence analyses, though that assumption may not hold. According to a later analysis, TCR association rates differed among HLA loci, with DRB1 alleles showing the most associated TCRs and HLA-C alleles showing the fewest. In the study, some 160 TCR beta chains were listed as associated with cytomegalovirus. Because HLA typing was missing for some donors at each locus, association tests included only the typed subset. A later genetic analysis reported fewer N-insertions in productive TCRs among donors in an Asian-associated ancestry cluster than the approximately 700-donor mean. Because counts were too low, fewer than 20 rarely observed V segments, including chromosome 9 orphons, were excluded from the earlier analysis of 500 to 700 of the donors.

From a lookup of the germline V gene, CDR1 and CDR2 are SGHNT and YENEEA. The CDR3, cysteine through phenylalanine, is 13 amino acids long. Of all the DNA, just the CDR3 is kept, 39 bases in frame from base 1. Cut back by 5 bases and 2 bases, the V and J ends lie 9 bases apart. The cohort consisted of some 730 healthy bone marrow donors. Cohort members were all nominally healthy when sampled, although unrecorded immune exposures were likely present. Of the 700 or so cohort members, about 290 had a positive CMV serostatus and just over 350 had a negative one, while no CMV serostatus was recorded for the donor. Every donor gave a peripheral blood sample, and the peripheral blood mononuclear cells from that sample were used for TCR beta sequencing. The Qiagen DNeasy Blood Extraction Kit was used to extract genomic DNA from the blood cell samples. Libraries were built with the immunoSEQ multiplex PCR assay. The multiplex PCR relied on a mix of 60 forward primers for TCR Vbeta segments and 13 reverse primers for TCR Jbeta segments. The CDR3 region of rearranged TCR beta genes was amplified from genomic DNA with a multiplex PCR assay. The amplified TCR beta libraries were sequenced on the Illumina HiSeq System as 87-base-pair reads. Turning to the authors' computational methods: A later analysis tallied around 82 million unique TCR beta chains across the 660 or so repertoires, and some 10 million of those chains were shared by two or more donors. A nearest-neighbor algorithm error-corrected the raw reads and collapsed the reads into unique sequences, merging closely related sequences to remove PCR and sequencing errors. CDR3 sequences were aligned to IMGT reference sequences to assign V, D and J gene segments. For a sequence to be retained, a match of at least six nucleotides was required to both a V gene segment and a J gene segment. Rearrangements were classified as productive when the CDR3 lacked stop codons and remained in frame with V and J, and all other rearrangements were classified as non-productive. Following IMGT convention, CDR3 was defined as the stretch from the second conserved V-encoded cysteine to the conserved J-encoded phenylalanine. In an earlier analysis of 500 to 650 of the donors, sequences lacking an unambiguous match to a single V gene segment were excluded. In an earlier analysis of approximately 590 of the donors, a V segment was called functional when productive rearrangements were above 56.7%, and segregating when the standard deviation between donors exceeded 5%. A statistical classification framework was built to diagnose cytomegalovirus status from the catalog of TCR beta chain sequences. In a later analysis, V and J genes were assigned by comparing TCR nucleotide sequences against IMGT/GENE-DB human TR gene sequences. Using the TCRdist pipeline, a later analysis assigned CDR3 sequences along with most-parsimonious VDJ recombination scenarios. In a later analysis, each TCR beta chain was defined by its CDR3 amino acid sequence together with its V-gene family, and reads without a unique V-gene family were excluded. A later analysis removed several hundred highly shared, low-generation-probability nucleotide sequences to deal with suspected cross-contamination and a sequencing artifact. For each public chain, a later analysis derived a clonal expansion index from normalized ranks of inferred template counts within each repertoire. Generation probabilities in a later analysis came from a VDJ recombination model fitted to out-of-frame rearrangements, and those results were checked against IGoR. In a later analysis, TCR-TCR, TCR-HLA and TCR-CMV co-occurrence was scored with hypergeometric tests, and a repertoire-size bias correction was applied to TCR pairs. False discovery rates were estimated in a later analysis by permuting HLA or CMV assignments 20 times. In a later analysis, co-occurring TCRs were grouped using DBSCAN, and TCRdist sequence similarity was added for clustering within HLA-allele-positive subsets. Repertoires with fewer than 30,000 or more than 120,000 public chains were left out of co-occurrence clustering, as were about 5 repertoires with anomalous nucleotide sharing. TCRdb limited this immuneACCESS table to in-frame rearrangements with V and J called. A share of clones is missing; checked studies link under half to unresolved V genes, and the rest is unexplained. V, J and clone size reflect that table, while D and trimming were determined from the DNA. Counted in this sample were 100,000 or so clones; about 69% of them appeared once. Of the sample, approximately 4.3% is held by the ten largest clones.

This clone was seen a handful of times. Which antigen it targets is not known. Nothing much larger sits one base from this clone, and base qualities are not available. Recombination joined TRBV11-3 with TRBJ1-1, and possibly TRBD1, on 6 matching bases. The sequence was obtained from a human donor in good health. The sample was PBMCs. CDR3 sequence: CASSRQENTEAFF. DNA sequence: TGTGCCAGCAGCCGACAGGAAAACACTGAAGCTTTCTTT.